This TCR beta chain came from a study of shared T cell receptors in the human thymus. TCRdb's table, derived via immunoSEQ multiplex PCR, lists solely in-frame clones and lacks some. The sample contains 600,000 to 900,000 clones, approximately 83% of which appear only once. The V segment lost 4 bases and the J segment 0 bases; nucleotides outside the gene matches: 6. CDR1 SGHRS and CDR2 YFSETQ come from the germline V gene. The CDR3 sequence is 16 residues long. This sample also belongs to another study, concerning human thymus T cells. In that study: Thymic samples were excised during corrective heart operations. It looked as if thymic and blood repertoires used V and J genes in a biased way.

The source is a girl under three years old with a congenital heart defect. The chain couples TRBV5-1 to TRBJ1-5, with 8 positions matching TRBD1. The sample was thymocytes. The CDR3 region has the DNA TGCGCCAGCAGCCCGGAGGGACAGGCTAGCAATCAGCCCCAGCATTTT. It is translated as CASSPEGQASNQPQHF. Full variable domain (outside the CDR3, taken from reference TRBV5-1 and TRBJ1-5): KAGVTQTPRYLIKTRGQQVTLSCSPISGHRSVSWYQQTPGQGLQFLFEYFSETQRNKGNFPGRFSGRQFSNSRSEMNVSTLELGDSALYLCASSPEGQASNQPQHFGDGTRLSIL.